This entry lists 21 T cell receptor beta chains sequenced from one sample in a study of blood T cell repertoires in COVID-19. TCRdb's copy holds only in-frame clones and misses some; the assay was immunoSEQ multiplex PCR. Counted here are about 180,000 clones, about 91% occurring once; the ten biggest clones make up about 2.1%. The sequencing input was PBMCs or T cells enriched from blood (not recorded which). The receptors shown here come from a woman between 40 and 50 years old with acute COVID-19.

The J gene is TRBJ2-5, the V gene TRBV28; 11 positions match TRBD2. This CDR3 region has 19 residues. J lost 6 bases, V lost 4 bases, and 19 bases had no gene match. Germline V gives CDR1 MDHEN, CDR2 SYDVKM. The CDR3 loop reads CASSSSGGVAGGPGKTQYF. The CDR3 region has the DNA TGTGCCAGCAGTTCCTCGGGGGGGGTAGCGGGAGGGCCGGGAAAGACCCAGTACTTC.

This clone was found once. The chain has TRBV7-9 and TRBJ2-3, with D possibly being TRBD2 (5 bases). The germline gives CDR1 SEHNR, CDR2 FQNEAQ (reference sequence). V was shortened by 0 bases and J by 1 base, with 11 bases between the two germline ends. This CDR3 comprises 16 residues. The CDR3 DNA is TGTGCCAGCAGCTTAGCGCTGGGGAGACGCACAGATACGCAGTATTTT. It yields the protein CASSLALGRRTDTQYF.

The chain carries TRBV18 and TRBJ2-5; a weak D match, TRBD1 (5 bases). V dropped 0 bases and J dropped 1 base, with 9 bases sitting between them. CDR1 KGHSH and CDR2 LQKENI come from the germline V gene. The CDR3 contains 15 residues. As DNA, the CDR3 is TGTGCCAGCTCACCACCGTCCAGGGCCCAAGAGACCCAGTACTTC. As protein: CASSPPSRAQETQYF. The full variable domain, its missing parts supplied by reference TRBV18 and TRBJ2-5, is NAGVMQNPRHLVRRRGQEARLRCSPMKGHSHVYWYRQLPEEGLKFMVYLQKENIIDESGMPKERFSAEFPKEGPSILRIQQVVRGDSAAYFCASSPPSRAQETQYFGPGTRLLVL.

This clone came up once. The chain joins TRBV6-5 to TRBJ2-3, with D perhaps matching TRBD2 (5 bases). This CDR3 is built from 15 residues. Germline-derived CDR1 and CDR2 are MNHEY and SVGAGI. V gave up 3 bases and J gave up 5 bases, with 15 bases separating them. The chain's CDR3 is CASSYLVRERDTQYF. The CDR3 DNA is TGTGCCAGCAGTTATCTAGTGAGGGAAAGAGATACGCAGTATTTT.

V and J are TRBV30 and TRBJ2-7; D is possibly TRBD2 (5 bases). Deletions cut 0 bases from V and 6 bases from J, with 12 bases between. Germline V gene sequence: CDR1 GTSNPN, CDR2 SVGIG (reference sequence). The CDR3 loop spans 13 amino acids. In DNA form, the CDR3 reads TGTGCCTGGAGTGTTGGTCTACTAGGCGAGCAGTACTTC. This sequence encodes CAWSVGLLGEQYF. The full variable domain, rest sourced from reference TRBV30 and TRBJ2-7, is SQTIHQWPATLVQPVGSPLSLECTVEGTSNPNLYWYRQAAGRGLQLLFYSVGIGQISSEVPQNLSASRPQDRQFILSSKKLLLSDSGFYLCAWSVGLLGEQYFGPGTRLTVT.

The chain joins TRBV5-1 to TRBJ2-7, with D unclear. Germline CDR1 reads SGHRS; CDR2 reads YFSETQ. The CDR3 loop spans 10 amino acids. Trimming removed 10 bases from V and 0 bases from J, with 5 bases in between. The CDR3 DNA follows: TGCGCCTTAGTCTCCTACGAGCAGTACTTC. Its protein product is CALVSYEQYF.

This clone has a handful of counts. The V gene is TRBV13, the J gene TRBJ2-1; 12 bases are a match to TRBD2. Trimming cost V 6 bases and J 12 bases; bases outside gene matches: 12. The germline V gene encodes CDR1 PRHDT and CDR2 FYEKMQ (reference sequence). The CDR3 has 15 amino acids. Written as DNA, the CDR3 is TGTGCCAGCAGTCCCCCGGGACTAGCGGGTAGGGGGCAGTTCTTC. Its translation is CASSPPGLAGRGQFF. The full variable domain, with the rest looked up from reference TRBV13 and TRBJ2-1, is AAGVIQSPRHLIKEKRETATLKCYPIPRHDTVYWYQQGPGQDPQFLISFYEKMQSDKGSIPDRFSAQQFSDYHSELNMSSLELGDSALYFCASSPPGLAGRGQFFGPGTRLTVL.

V is TRBV15 and J is TRBJ2-1; 13 bases are a match to TRBD2. The V and J ends lost 0 bases and 6 bases, in that order; junction bases with no gene match: 2. CDR3 length: 16 amino acids. Germline loops: CDR1 LNHNV, CDR2 YYDKDF (reference sequence). CDR3 residues: CATSRDRLAGGNEQFF. Here the CDR3 DNA reads TGTGCCACCAGCAGAGATCGACTAGCGGGGGGCAATGAGCAGTTCTTC.

The genes are TRBV6-5 and TRBJ2-5, with D perhaps TRBD2 (7 bases). This CDR3 has 15 residues. The V end was cut by 8 bases, the J end by 2 bases, with 18 bases between. Germline V CDR1 and CDR2: MNHEY, SVGAGI. CDR3 residues: CASVARRGLQETQYF. CDR3 DNA: TGTGCCAGCGTCGCACGGCGGGGGCTTCAAGAGACCCAGTACTTC.

The chain combines TRBV29-1 with TRBJ2-2; 8 bases are shared with TRBD1. Germline V lookup: CDR1 SQVTM, CDR2 ANQGSEA. V dropped 6 bases and J dropped 4; count of bases not matched to a gene: 7. This CDR3 is built from 14 residues. The CDR3 DNA sequence: TGCAGCGTCACCGGGACAGGCGTCACCGGGGAGCTGTTTTTT. Protein product: CSVTGTGVTGELFF.

The chain couples TRBV6-2 or TRBV6-3 to TRBJ2-5; D possibly corresponds to TRBD1 (5 bases). Looked up from germline, CDR1 is MNHEY and CDR2 is SVGEGT. The V and J ends lost 6 bases and 1 base respectively, with 15 bases between them. The CDR3 is 15 residues long. CDR3 residues: CASSPVRGTQETQYF. The DNA for the CDR3 is TGTGCCAGCAGCCCGGTTAGGGGTACCCAAGAGACCCAGTACTTC.

The chain recombines TRBV4-2 with TRBJ2-2; D is unresolved. This CDR3 has 15 amino acids. Germline loops: CDR1 LGHNA, CDR2 YNFKEQ. The germline V and J ends were trimmed by 4 bases and 1 base, with 10 bases remaining between them. In DNA, the CDR3 is TGTGCCAGCAGCCCTGACTTGGTGAACACCGGGGAGCTGTTTTTT. It codes for CASSPDLVNTGELFF.

The chain employs TRBV24-1 and TRBJ2-1, with 10 bases that match TRBD1. The CDR3 has 15 residues. Losses at the gene ends were 7 bases for V and 5 bases for J; bases not matched to a gene: 7. Per the germline V gene, CDR1 is KGHDR and CDR2 is SFDVKD. In DNA, the CDR3 is TGTGCCACCAGCGGTGCGGGGACAGGGGACAATGAGCAGTTCTTC. This translates into CATSGAGTGDNEQFF.

The rearrangement links TRBV7-2 to TRBJ2-4; possibly TRBD2 for D (6 bases). This CDR3 region has 13 residues. V was shortened by 5 bases and J by 4 bases, with 9 bases between the two germline ends. Germline assignment: CDR1 SGHTA and CDR2 FQGNSA. The chain's CDR3 is CASSPGTKNIQYF. CDR3 in DNA: TGTGCCAGCAGCCCGGGGACTAAAAACATTCAGTACTTC.

V usage is TRBV6-2 or TRBV6-3 and J usage is TRBJ1-6; no clear D gene. CDR1 and CDR2 (germline): MNHEY, SVGEGT. This CDR3 contains 14 residues. Trimming stripped 4 bases from V and 5 bases from J, with 9 bases between. The chain's CDR3 is CASSSGTDNSPLHF. Here the CDR3 DNA reads TGTGCCAGCAGTTCGGGAACAGATAATTCACCCCTCCACTTT.

CDR3 nucleotides: TGTGCCAGCAGTTTCCGGGGATACAATGAGCAGTTCTTC. This codes for CASSFRGYNEQFF. The rearrangement links TRBV28 to TRBJ2-1, with TRBD2 as a possible D gene (5 bases). The germline V gene has CDR1 MDHEN and CDR2 SYDVKM. There are 13 residues in the CDR3. Trimming removed 3 bases from V and 4 bases from J, with 7 bases in between.

This clone was counted between two and nine times. The V gene is TRBV2, the J gene TRBJ2-7, with D possibly matching TRBD1 (6 bases). The CDR3 consists of 14 residues. Germline CDR1 and CDR2: SNHLY and FYNNEI. Deletions cut 6 bases from V and 9 bases from J, with 21 bases between. For the CDR3, the DNA is TGTGCCAGCAGACAGGACAGTTTCGCGGCCGGGCAGTACTTC. Translated: CASRQDSFAAGQYF.

V is TRBV4-3 and J is TRBJ2-1; D is perhaps TRBD1 (6 bases). The CDR3 spans 13 residues. V was clipped by 0 bases and J by 15 bases, with 15 bases between them. From germline, CDR1 is LGHNA and CDR2 YSLEER. The CDR3 coding sequence is TGCGCCAGCAGCCAAGATAGGGGGACCCCGCTGTTCTTC. The encoded protein is CASSQDRGTPLFF.

This chain links TRBV3-1 (or the pseudogene TRBV3-2) with TRBJ2-7; TRBD2 matches 9 bases. V trimming: 5 bases; J trimming: 4 bases; junction bases outside the gene matches: 6. Germline CDR1 reads LGHDT; CDR2 reads YNNKEL (reference sequence). CDR3 length: 14 residues. CDR3 nucleotides: TGTGCCAGCAGCAATAGCGGGAGCCGGTACGAGCAGTACTTC. It codes for CASSNSGSRYEQYF.

The chain uses TRBV11-2 and TRBJ1-4, with 7 bases fitting TRBD1. Germline-derived CDR1 and CDR2 are SGHAT and FQNNGV. The CDR3 has 13 amino acids. The ends lost 5 bases at V and 8 bases at J; junction bases unmatched: 5. In DNA form, the CDR3 reads TGTGCCAGCAGCCACGACAGGGAAGAAAAACTGTTTTTT. It encodes CASSHDREEKLFF.

This clone was recorded a few times. The chain uses TRBV27 and TRBJ1-1, with no clear D. The germline V gene encodes CDR1 MNHEY and CDR2 SMNVEV (reference sequence). The V and J ends lost 5 bases and 3 bases respectively, with 13 bases between them. The CDR3 extends over 14 amino acids. The CDR3 DNA sequence: TGTGCCAGCAGTGAGCAGCCAGGCCACACTGAAGCTTTCTTT. It translates to CASSEQPGHTEAFF.